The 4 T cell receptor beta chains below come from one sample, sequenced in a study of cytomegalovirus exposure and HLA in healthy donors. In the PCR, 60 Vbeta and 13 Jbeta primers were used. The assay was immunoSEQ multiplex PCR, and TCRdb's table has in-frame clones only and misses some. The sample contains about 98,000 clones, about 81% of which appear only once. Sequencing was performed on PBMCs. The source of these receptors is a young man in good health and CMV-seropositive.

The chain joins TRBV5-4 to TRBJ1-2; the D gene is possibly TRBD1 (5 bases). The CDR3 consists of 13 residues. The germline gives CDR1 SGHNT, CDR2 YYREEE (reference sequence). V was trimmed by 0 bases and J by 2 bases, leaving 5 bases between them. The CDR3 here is CASSLAGNYGYTF. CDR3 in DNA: TGTGCCAGCAGCTTGGCAGGGAACTATGGCTACACCTTC.

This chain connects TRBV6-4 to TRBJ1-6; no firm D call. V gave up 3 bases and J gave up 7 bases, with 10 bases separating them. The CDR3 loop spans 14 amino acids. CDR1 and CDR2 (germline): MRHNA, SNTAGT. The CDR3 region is CASSESGNNSPLHF. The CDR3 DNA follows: TGTGCCAGCAGTGAGTCGGGAAACAATTCACCCCTCCACTTT.

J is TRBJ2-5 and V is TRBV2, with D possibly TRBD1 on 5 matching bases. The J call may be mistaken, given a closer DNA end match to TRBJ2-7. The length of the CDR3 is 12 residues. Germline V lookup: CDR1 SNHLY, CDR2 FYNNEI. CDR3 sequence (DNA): TGTGCCAGCATGGCAGGGTCCTACGAGCAGTACTTC. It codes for CASMAGSYEQYF.

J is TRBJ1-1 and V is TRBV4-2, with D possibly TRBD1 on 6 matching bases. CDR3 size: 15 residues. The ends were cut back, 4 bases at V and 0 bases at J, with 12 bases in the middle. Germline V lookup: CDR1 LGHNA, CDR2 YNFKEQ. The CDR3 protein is CASSRAGALNTEAFF. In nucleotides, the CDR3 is TGTGCCAGCAGCCGAGCGGGGGCTCTGAACACTGAAGCTTTCTTT.